Given below is one T cell receptor (beta chain) in context. Its antigen is undetermined. This sample was included in a study of T cells expressing NK-cell markers. CDR1 and CDR2 from the germline V gene are SGHDT and YYEEEE. This CDR3 has 14 residues. General study findings and limits: A few donors' CD3+CD56-NKG2C+ cells were dominated by the same clonotypes. Dominant NKG2C+ clonotypes accounted for roughly 1.0-8% of CD8+ T cells in about six donors.

The authors made TCR beta cDNA libraries by 5'RACE template switching. This switching added a universal primer site and UMIs. TCRdb reprocessed the 5' RACE reads, keeping one entry per CDR3 protein, no DNA. The table lists some 450,000 distinct CDR3 sequences. What was sequenced was blood T cells: a sorted CD56 or NKG2C T cell subset, CD4+ or CD8+ T cells, or bulk PBMC T cells (not recorded which). The chain has TRBV5-6 and TRBJ1-6; no DNA is available, so the TRBD1 call from TCRdb remains unchecked. This sequence was found in a woman aged 18 to 69 in good health. This CDR3 reads CASSQGRSNSPLHF.